A selection of T cell receptor beta chains follows, all from one sample in a study of technical replicates of blood from a few donors. Clones were sequenced by immunoSEQ multiplex PCR, and TCRdb holds only the in-frame ones, with some missing. The sample includes some 94,000 clones, over 85% of them seen just once. Sequencing input: T cells isolated from PBMCs. These receptors came from a human donor in good health. Both conserved end residues are part of each CDR3. The order of the fields is D gene, V gene, CDR3 length, clone size, J gene, CDR3 DNA, CDR3 protein. A D gene is named only where the DNA matches it firmly. For some rows the clone size is stated as once, few or many, or as a class when expanded; others skip it.

d_gene: -
v_gene: TRBV7-4
len: 16
abundance: -
j_gene: TRBJ2-7
CDR3nt: TGTGCCAGCAGCCACCTCAGGGTAAGATGGAGCTACGAGCAGTACTTC
CDR3aa: CASSHLRVRWSYEQYF

d_gene: -
v_gene: TRBV7-2
len: 14
abundance: -
j_gene: TRBJ2-1
CDR3nt: TGTGCCAGCAGCTTACCGGCAGCGTCCAATGAGCAGTTCTTC
CDR3aa: CASSLPAASNEQFF

d_gene: -
v_gene: TRBV6-5
len: 15
abundance: once
j_gene: TRBJ1-4
CDR3nt: TGTGCCAGCAGTTACTCTACAGGGAGTGGCGAAAAACTGTTTTTT
CDR3aa: CASSYSTGSGEKLFF

d_gene: TRBD2
v_gene: TRBV4-1
len: 15
abundance: -
j_gene: TRBJ2-7
CDR3nt: TGCGCCAGCAGCAATGCCGGGACTAGAGACTACGAGCAGTACTTC
CDR3aa: CASSNAGTRDYEQYF

d_gene: -
v_gene: TRBV9
len: 16
abundance: -
j_gene: TRBJ2-5
CDR3nt: TGTGCCAGCAGCGTAGTCCCAGATGGTCCGCAAGAGACCCAGTACTTC
CDR3aa: CASSVVPDGPQETQYF

d_gene: -
v_gene: TRBV19
len: 15
abundance: once
j_gene: TRBJ2-3
CDR3nt: TGTGCCACCGACGGTGGCCTCCTAGATTCCACTACGCAGTATTTT
CDR3aa: CATDGGLLDSTTQYF

d_gene: TRBD2
v_gene: TRBV4-1
len: 15
abundance: -
j_gene: TRBJ2-7
CDR3nt: TGCGCCAGCAGCCATCGACTAGCGGGAGATCACGAGCAGTACTTC
CDR3aa: CASSHRLAGDHEQYF

d_gene: -
v_gene: TRBV28
len: 14
abundance: -
j_gene: TRBJ2-3
CDR3nt: TGTGCCAGCAGTTTGGGCCGGCTCACAGATACGCAGTATTTT
CDR3aa: CASSLGRLTDTQYF

d_gene: -
v_gene: TRBV11-2
len: 13
abundance: few
j_gene: TRBJ1-1
CDR3nt: TGTGCCAGCAGCTCGACAGTGAACACTGAAGCTTTCTTT
CDR3aa: CASSSTVNTEAFF

d_gene: -
v_gene: TRBV6-1
len: 15
abundance: -
j_gene: TRBJ2-7
CDR3nt: TGTGCCAGCAGTGAAGGTCCTAGTTCTGCCTACGAGCAGTACTTC
CDR3aa: CASSEGPSSAYEQYF

d_gene: -
v_gene: TRBV5-4
len: 14
abundance: -
j_gene: TRBJ2-7
CDR3nt: TGTGCCAGCAGCTTGGCGGGAGCCACCTACGAGCAGTACTTC
CDR3aa: CASSLAGATYEQYF

d_gene: TRBD2
v_gene: TRBV7-9
len: 15
abundance: -
j_gene: TRBJ2-7
CDR3nt: TGTGCCAGCAGCTTAGCGCGGGGGGAGACCTACGAGCAGTACTTC
CDR3aa: CASSLARGETYEQYF

d_gene: -
v_gene: TRBV7-2
len: 16
abundance: -
j_gene: TRBJ2-1
CDR3nt: TGTGCCAGCATCCGTCCGAAAGAATGGGAGTACAATGAGCAGTTCTTC
CDR3aa: CASIRPKEWEYNEQFF

d_gene: -
v_gene: TRBV7-8
len: 16
abundance: -
j_gene: TRBJ2-7
CDR3nt: TGTGCCAGCAGCTTAGCCCTAGGGAGGAGCTCCTACGAGCAGTACTTC
CDR3aa: CASSLALGRSSYEQYF

d_gene: TRBD2
v_gene: TRBV7-2
len: 15
abundance: once
j_gene: TRBJ2-3
CDR3nt: TGTGCCAGCAGCTTGGGAGGGGTGGGCACAGATACGCAGTATTTT
CDR3aa: CASSLGGVGTDTQYF

d_gene: TRBD2
v_gene: TRBV9
len: 19
abundance: -
j_gene: TRBJ2-2
CDR3nt: TGTGCCAGCAGCGTAGGTGGGACTAGCGGGAGACGAGTCACCGGGGAGCTGTTTTTT
CDR3aa: CASSVGGTSGRRVTGELFF

d_gene: TRBD1
v_gene: TRBV27
len: 14
abundance: -
j_gene: TRBJ2-6
CDR3nt: TGTGCCAGCAGGACAGGGTTTGGGGCCAACGTCCTGACTTTC
CDR3aa: CASRTGFGANVLTF

d_gene: -
v_gene: TRBV7-2
len: 15
abundance: once
j_gene: TRBJ2-2
CDR3nt: TGTGCCAGCAGCTTCATTGCGCTGAACACCGGGGAGCTGTTTTTT
CDR3aa: CASSFIALNTGELFF

d_gene: TRBD2
v_gene: TRBV19
len: 16
abundance: -
j_gene: TRBJ2-7
CDR3nt: TGTGCCAGTAGACCCCCGGGGCGGGAGGGCTCCTACGAGCAGTACTTC
CDR3aa: CASRPPGREGSYEQYF

d_gene: TRBD2
v_gene: TRBV7-9
len: 14
abundance: -
j_gene: TRBJ2-1
CDR3nt: TGTGCCACTAATCTAGCGGGGGCAGGTAATGAGCAGTTCTTC
CDR3aa: CATNLAGAGNEQFF

d_gene: -
v_gene: TRBV2
len: 15
abundance: -
j_gene: TRBJ2-7
CDR3nt: TGTGCCAGCAGTGTGGGGCACGAGAGCTCCTACGAGCAGTACTTC
CDR3aa: CASSVGHESSYEQYF

d_gene: TRBD1
v_gene: TRBV7-9
len: 16
abundance: -
j_gene: TRBJ2-6
CDR3nt: TGTGCCAGCATAACAGGGGAGTTGACTGGGGCCAACGTCCTGACTTTC
CDR3aa: CASITGELTGANVLTF

d_gene: TRBD2
v_gene: TRBV5-4
len: 15
abundance: -
j_gene: TRBJ2-3
CDR3nt: TGTGCCAGCACCGAATTAGGGAGGGCTTTGGATACGCAGTATTTT
CDR3aa: CASTELGRALDTQYF

d_gene: -
v_gene: TRBV27
len: 14
abundance: -
j_gene: TRBJ1-1
CDR3nt: TGTGCCAGCAGTTTGCAGGGGAGGGACACTGAAGCTTTCTTT
CDR3aa: CASSLQGRDTEAFF

d_gene: TRBD1
v_gene: TRBV5-4
len: 14
abundance: -
j_gene: TRBJ2-3
CDR3nt: TGTGCCAGCAGACAGGGGATTGGGACAGATACGCAGTATTTT
CDR3aa: CASRQGIGTDTQYF

d_gene: TRBD2
v_gene: TRBV4-3
len: 16
abundance: -
j_gene: TRBJ2-1
CDR3nt: TGCGCCAGCAGCCAAGGACTAGCGGGAGTTGTTGATGAGCAGTTCTTC
CDR3aa: CASSQGLAGVVDEQFF

d_gene: -
v_gene: TRBV29-1
len: 15
abundance: once
j_gene: TRBJ2-4
CDR3nt: TGCAGCGTTGAAGAGGGGAGGCTAGCCAAAAACATTCAGTACTTC
CDR3aa: CSVEEGRLAKNIQYF

d_gene: -
v_gene: TRBV7-2
len: 14
abundance: once
j_gene: TRBJ1-3
CDR3nt: TGTGCCAGCAGCTCCAAACGACAGGGAAACACCATATATTTT
CDR3aa: CASSSKRQGNTIYF

d_gene: TRBD2
v_gene: TRBV4-1
len: 16
abundance: -
j_gene: TRBJ2-7
CDR3nt: TGCGCCAGCAGCCAAGGATCCGGGACTAGACTCTACGAGCAGTACTTC
CDR3aa: CASSQGSGTRLYEQYF

d_gene: TRBD2
v_gene: TRBV4-2
len: 18
abundance: -
j_gene: TRBJ2-6
CDR3nt: TGTGCCAGCAGCCCCGGACTAGCGGGCTACTCTGGGGCCAACGTCCTGACTTTC
CDR3aa: CASSPGLAGYSGANVLTF

d_gene: -
v_gene: TRBV10-3
len: 13
abundance: -
j_gene: TRBJ1-4
CDR3nt: TGTGCCATCAGTGAAAAAAGGGGTGAAAAACTGTTTTTT
CDR3aa: CAISEKRGEKLFF

d_gene: -
v_gene: TRBV30
len: 13
abundance: -
j_gene: TRBJ1-1
CDR3nt: TGTGCCTGGAGTGTACTAGGGTACACTGAAGCTTTCTTT
CDR3aa: CAWSVLGYTEAFF

d_gene: -
v_gene: TRBV19
len: 13
abundance: -
j_gene: TRBJ1-1
CDR3nt: TGTGCCAGTAGTTTTCAGGGGAATACTGAAGCTTTCTTT
CDR3aa: CASSFQGNTEAFF

d_gene: -
v_gene: TRBV28
len: 13
abundance: -
j_gene: TRBJ2-1
CDR3nt: TGTGCCAGCAGTTTACGAGGGTACAATGAGCAGTTCTTC
CDR3aa: CASSLRGYNEQFF

d_gene: -
v_gene: TRBV7-3
len: 13
abundance: -
j_gene: TRBJ2-7
CDR3nt: TGTGCCAGCAGCTTAAGGCCGTTTTACGAGCAGTACTTC
CDR3aa: CASSLRPFYEQYF